This TCR beta chain came from a study of shared clonotypes between healthy human individuals. V gave up 3 bases and J gave up 2 bases, with 11 bases separating them. The CDR3 covers 15 residues. CDR1 is MDHEN and CDR2 is SYDVKM in the germline V gene. This clone was picked up one time. Sequenced by immunoSEQ multiplex PCR; TCRdb stores in-frame clones only, minus some. The sample consists of nearly 1 million clones, approximately 80% of them appearing once. The sequencing sample was made of memory CD4+ T cells sorted from blood. The subset denotes: CD45RA-negative fraction. The receptor was isolated from a man aged 18 to 30 in good health. The V call is TRBV28, the J call TRBJ1-5; D is possibly TRBD1 (5 bases). CDR3: CASSFQGEGNQPQHF. The CDR3 DNA is TGTGCCAGCAGTTTCCAGGGAGAAGGCAATCAGCCCCAGCATTTT.